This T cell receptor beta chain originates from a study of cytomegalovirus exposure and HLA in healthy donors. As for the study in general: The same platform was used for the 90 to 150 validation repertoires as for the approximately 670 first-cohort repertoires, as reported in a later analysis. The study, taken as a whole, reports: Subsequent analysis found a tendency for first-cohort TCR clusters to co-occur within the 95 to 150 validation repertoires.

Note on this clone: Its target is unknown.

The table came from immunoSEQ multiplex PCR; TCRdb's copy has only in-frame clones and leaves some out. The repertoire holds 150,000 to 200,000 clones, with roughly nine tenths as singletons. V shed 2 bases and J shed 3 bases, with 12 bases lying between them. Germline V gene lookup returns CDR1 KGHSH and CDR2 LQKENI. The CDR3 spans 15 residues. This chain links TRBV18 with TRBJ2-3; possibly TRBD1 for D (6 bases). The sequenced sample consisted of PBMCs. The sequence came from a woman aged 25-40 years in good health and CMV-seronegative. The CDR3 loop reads CASSPMSTGTDTQYF. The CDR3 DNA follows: TGTGCCAGCTCACCAATGTCCACAGGGACAGATACGCAGTATTTT.